This T cell receptor beta chain was retrieved from a study of OX40 agonist ivuxolimab in advanced cancers. Study-level background: Patients were under 90% male with ages roughly 20 to 80, mean roughly 64. Participants could have had prior anti-PD-1, anti-PD-L1 or anti-CTLA-4 therapy, and less than 45% had some.

Libraries were prepared by immunoSEQ multiplex PCR; TCRdb keeps only in-frame clonotypes and omits some of them. In the table there are nearly 110,000 clones, 90% of which are singletons. The CDR3 totals 12 residues. V dropped 3 bases and J dropped 6 bases, with 8 bases sitting between them. The germline V gene encodes CDR1 MNHEY and CDR2 SMNVEV (reference sequence). The V and J genes are TRBV27 and TRBJ1-1; no clear D gene. The sequence derives from an adult with an advanced solid tumor such as melanoma, head and neck, liver or kidney cancer. The sample was CD4+ or CD8+ T cells sorted from blood, taken in a trial of the OX40 agonist ivuxolimab. This chain's CDR3 is CASSFTGSEAFF. DNA for the CDR3: TGTGCCAGCAGTTTCACGGGTTCTGAAGCTTTCTTT.